This T cell receptor (beta chain) stems from a study of blood T cells in healthy people across ages. This clonotype occurred a few times. Its antigen is not identified. Notes on the study in general: CMV status of donors was unknown, possibly confounding expanded clonotype changes.

The sample providers were healthy Caucasian people from Russia, aged roughly 6 to 95. The second PCR ran about 6 to 11 cycles with a sample-barcoded 5' primer and J-beta primers. TCRdb processed the 5' RACE reads anew with MiXCR; each CDR3 protein has one entry. In the table there are a few hundred thousand distinct CDR3 sequences, 27% of which are singletons. Input material: blood. This TCR was recovered from a woman in her 70s in good health.

The CDR3 sequence: CATSGATTGSYGYTF. CDR3 bases: TGTGCCACCAGTGGCGCCACCACAGGGTCCTATGGCTACACCTTC. This chain joins TRBV24-1 and TRBJ1-2; perhaps TRBD1 as D (6 bases). CDR1 KGHDR and CDR2 SFDVKD come from the germline V gene. The CDR3 covers 15 residues. The V gene lost 5 bases and the J gene lost 4 bases, with 16 bases spanning the gap.